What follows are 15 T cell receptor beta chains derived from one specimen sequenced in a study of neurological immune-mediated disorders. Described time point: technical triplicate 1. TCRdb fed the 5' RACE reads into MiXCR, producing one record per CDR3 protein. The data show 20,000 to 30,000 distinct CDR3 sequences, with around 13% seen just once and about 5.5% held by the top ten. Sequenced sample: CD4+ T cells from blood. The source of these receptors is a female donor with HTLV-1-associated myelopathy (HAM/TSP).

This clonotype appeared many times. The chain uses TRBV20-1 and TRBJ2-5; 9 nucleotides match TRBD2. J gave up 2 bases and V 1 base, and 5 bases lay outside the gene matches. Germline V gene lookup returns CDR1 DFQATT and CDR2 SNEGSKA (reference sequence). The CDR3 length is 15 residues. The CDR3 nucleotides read TGCAGTGCTAGAGCAGCGGGGGGCTTACAAGAGACCCAGTACTTC. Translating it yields CSARAAGGLQETQYF.

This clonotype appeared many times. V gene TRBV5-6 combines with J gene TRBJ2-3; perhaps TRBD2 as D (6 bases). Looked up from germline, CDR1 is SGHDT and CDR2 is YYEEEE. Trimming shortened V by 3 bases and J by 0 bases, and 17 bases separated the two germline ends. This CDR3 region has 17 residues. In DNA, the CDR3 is TGTGCCAGCAGCTCCCTGGGCGGGGTGACTAGCACAGATACGCAGTATTTT. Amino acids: CASSSLGGVTSTDTQYF.

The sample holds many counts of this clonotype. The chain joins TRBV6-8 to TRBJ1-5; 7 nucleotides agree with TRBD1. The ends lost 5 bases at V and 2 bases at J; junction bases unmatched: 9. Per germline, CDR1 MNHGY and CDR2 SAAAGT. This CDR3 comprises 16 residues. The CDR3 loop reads CASSRRQGGRNQPQHF. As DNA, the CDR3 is TGTGCCAGCAGTCGACGACAGGGAGGCCGCAATCAGCCCCAGCATTTT.

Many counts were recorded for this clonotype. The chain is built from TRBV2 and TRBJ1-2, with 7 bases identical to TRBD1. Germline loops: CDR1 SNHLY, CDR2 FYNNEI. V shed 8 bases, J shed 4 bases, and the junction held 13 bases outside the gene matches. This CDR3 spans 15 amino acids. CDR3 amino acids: CASQFPQGGSYGYTF. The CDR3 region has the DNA TGTGCCAGCCAATTCCCGCAGGGGGGAAGCTATGGCTACACCTTC.

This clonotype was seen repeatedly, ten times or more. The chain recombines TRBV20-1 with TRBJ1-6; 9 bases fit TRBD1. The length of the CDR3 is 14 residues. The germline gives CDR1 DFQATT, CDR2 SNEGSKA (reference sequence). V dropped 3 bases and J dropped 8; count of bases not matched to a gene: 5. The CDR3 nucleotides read TGCAGTGCTAGTCGGGGGACAGGGTATTCACCCCTCCACTTT. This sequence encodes CSASRGTGYSPLHF.

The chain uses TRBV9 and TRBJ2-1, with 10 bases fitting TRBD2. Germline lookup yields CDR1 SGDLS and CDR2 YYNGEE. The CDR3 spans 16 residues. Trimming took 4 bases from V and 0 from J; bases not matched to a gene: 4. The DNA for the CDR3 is TGTGCCAGCAGCCCCACTAGCGGGGCCTCCTACAATGAGCAGTTCTTC. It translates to CASSPTSGASYNEQFF. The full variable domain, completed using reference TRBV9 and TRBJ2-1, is DSGVTQTPKHLITATGQRVTLRCSPRSGDLSVYWYQQSLDQGLQFLIQYYNGEERAKGNILERFSAQQFPDLHSELNLSSLELGDSALYFCASSPTSGASYNEQFFGPGTRLTVL.

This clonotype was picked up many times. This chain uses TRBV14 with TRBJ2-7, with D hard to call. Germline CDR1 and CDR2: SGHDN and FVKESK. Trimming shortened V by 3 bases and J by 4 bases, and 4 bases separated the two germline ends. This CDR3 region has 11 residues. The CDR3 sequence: CASSQGYEQYF. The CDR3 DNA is TGTGCCAGCAGCCAGGGGTACGAGCAGTACTTC.

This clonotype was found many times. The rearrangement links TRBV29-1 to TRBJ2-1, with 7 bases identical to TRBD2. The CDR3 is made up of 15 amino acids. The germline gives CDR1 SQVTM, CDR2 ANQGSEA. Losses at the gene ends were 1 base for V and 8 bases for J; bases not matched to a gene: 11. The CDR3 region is CSVEGSSGLRDEQFF. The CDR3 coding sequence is TGCAGCGTTGAAGGGTCTAGCGGACTTAGGGATGAGCAGTTCTTC.

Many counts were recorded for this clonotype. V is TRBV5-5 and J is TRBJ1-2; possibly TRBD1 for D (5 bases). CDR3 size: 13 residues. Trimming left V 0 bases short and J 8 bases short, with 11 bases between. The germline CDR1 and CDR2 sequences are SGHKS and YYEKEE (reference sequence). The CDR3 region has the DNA TGTGCCAGCAGCTTGGCCAAGGGGAGAGGCTACACCTTC. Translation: CASSLAKGRGYTF.

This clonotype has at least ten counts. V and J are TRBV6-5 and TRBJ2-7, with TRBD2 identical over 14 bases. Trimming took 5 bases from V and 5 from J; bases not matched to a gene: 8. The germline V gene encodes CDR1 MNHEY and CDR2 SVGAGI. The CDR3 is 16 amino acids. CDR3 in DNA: TGTGCCAGCAGTCGCCAGACTAGCGGGGGGGCTAACGAGCAGTACTTC. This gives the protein CASSRQTSGGANEQYF.

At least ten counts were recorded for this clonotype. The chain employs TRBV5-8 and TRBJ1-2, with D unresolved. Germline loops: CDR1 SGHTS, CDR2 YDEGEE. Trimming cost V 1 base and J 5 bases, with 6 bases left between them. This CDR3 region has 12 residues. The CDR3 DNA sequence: TGTGCCAGCAGCTTGAACACTTATGGCTACACCTTC. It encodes CASSLNTYGYTF.

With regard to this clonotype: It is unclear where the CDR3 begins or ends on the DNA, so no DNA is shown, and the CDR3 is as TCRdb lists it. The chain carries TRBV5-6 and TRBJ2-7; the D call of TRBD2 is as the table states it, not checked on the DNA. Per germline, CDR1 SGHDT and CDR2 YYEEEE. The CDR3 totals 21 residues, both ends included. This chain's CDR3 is CASSFYICSARSTEGSYEQYF.

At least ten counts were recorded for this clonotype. The CDR3: CASSPSASAVNTEAFF. For the CDR3, the DNA is TGCGCCAGCAGCCCGAGTGCGTCCGCAGTGAACACTGAAGCTTTCTTT. V is TRBV5-1 and J is TRBJ1-1; D call uncertain. Germline CDR1 is SGHRS and CDR2 is YFSETQ. The CDR3 sequence is 16 residues long. Trimming took 4 bases from V and 0 from J, leaving 16 bases between them.

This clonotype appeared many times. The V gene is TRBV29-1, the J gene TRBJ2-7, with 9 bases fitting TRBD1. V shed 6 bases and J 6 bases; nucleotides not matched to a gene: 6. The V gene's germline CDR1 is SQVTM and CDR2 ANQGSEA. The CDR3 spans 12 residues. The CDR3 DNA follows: TGCAGCGTGGGGACAGGGATCGCCGAGCAGTACTTC. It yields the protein CSVGTGIAEQYF.

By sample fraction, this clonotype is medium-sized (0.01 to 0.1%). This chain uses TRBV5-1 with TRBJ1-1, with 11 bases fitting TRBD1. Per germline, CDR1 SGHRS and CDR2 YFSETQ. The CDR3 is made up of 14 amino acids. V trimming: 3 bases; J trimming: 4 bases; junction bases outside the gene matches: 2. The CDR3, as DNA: TGCGCCAGCAGCTCGGGGACAGGGGGCACTGAAGCTTTCTTT. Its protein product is CASSSGTGGTEAFF. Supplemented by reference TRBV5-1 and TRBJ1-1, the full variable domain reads KAGVTQTPRYLIKTRGQQVTLSCSPISGHRSVSWYQQTPGQGLQFLFEYFSETQRNKGNFPGRFSGRQFSNSRSEMNVSTLELGDSALYLCASSSGTGGTEAFFGQGTRLTVV.